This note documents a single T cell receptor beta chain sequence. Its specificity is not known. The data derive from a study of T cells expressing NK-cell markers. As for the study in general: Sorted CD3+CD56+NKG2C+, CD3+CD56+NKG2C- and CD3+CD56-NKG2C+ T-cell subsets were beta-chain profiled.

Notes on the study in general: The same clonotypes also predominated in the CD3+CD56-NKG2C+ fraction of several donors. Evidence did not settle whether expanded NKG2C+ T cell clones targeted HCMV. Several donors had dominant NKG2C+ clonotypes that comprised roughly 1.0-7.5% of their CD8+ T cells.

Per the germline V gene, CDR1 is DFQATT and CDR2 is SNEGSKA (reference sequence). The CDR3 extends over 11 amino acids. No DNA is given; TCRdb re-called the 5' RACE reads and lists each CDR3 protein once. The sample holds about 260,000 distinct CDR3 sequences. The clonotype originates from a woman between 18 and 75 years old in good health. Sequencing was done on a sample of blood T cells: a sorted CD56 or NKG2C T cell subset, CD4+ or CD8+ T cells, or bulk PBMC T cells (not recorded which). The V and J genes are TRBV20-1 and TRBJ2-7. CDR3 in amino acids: CSARITYEQYF.